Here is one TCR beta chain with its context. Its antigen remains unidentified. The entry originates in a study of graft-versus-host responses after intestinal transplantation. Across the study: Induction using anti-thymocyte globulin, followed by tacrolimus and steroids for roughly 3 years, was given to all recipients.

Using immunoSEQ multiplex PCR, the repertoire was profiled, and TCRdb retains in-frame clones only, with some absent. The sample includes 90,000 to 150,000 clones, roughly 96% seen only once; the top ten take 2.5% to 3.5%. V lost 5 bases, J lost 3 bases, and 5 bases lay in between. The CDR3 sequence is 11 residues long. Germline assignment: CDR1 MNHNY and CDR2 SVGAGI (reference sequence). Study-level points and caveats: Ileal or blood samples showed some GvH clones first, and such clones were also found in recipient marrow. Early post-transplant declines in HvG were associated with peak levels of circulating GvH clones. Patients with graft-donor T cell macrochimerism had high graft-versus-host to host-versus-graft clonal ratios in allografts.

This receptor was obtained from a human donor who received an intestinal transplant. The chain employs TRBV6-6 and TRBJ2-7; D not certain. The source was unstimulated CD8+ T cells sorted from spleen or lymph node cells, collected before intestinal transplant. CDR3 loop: CASSDGYEQYF. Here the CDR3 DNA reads TGTGCCAGCAGTGACGGCTACGAGCAGTACTTC.